This record concerns one T cell receptor (beta chain) sequence. Its matching antigen is unknown. This entry is derived from a study of cytomegalovirus exposure and HLA in healthy donors. Study outcomes and limitations: The classifier reportedly diagnosed cytomegalovirus status with high specificity and sensitivity. Most of the TCR beta V segments (in an earlier analysis) were productive either about 87% or about 30% of the time.

V shed 4 bases, J shed 3 bases, and the junction held 1 base outside the gene matches. CDR3 length equals 13 residues. Germline V gives CDR1 SNHLY, CDR2 FYNNEI. PCR was performed using 60 Vbeta and 13 Jbeta primers. Only in-frame clones appear in the TCRdb table, and some are missing; sequencing was by immunoSEQ multiplex PCR. Among approximately 150,000 clones listed, approximately 80% were seen once. The specimen was PBMCs. The rearrangement uses TRBV2 and TRBJ2-5; 8 nucleotides agree with TRBD1. This clonotype was sampled from a man younger than 35 in good health and CMV-seropositive. The DNA for the CDR3 is TGTGCCAGCAGTGGACAGGGGAAAGAGACCCAGTACTTC. This translates into CASSGQGKETQYF.